Shown below are 29 T cell receptor beta chains from a single sample sequenced in a study of T cells in Graves' hyperthyroidism and ophthalmopathy (dated by TCRdb to the late 2010s). The method behind the library was multiplex PCR. Sequencing was carried out with an Illumina HiSeq 2000. Amplification of TCR beta CDR3 regions was carried out from RNA transcripts. The first round of RT-PCR for the TCR CDR3 was performed with the HTBI primer set and the Qiagen OneStep RT-PCR kit. The raw public data were reprocessed by TCRdb itself: fastp quality trimming at Q25, MiXCR clonotype calling, in-frame beta chains only. Rows with a matching CDR3 protein are joined into one entry that keeps the most common DNA and genes. This sample gives about 840,000 distinct CDR3 sequences in total; 38% of them show up just once. 8% to 9% of the sample rests with the top ten. Sequenced input: blood. These TCRs come from a man aged 18-30 years with Graves' hyperthyroidism.

This clonotype was recorded a few times. The chain is built from TRBV7-3 and TRBJ1-6, with 7 bases identical to TRBD1. The germline gives CDR1 SGHTA, CDR2 FQGTGA. CDR3 length equals 15 residues. V lost 4 bases and J lost 9; bases outside the gene matches: 9. CDR3 nucleotide sequence: TGTGCCAGCAGCTCGACAGGGACAATCGGTTCACCCCTCCACTTT. It codes for CASSSTGTIGSPLHF.

V is TRBV7-9 and J is TRBJ2-3; D not certain. Looked up from germline, CDR1 is SEHNR and CDR2 is FQNEAQ (reference sequence). The CDR3 consists of 13 residues. Between the trimmed V and J ends, which lost 8 bases and 5 bases, there was a span of 14 bases. CDR3 residues: CASRLDGVDTQYF. CDR3 coding DNA: TGTGCCAGCCGACTGGACGGAGTAGATACGCAGTATTTT.

The table lists this clonotype with a few counts. V gene TRBV4-1 combines with J gene TRBJ1-2; no clear D gene. The CDR3 length is 16 residues. The V gene's germline CDR1 is MGHRA and CDR2 YSYEKL. Trimming left V 0 bases short and J 5 bases short, with 16 bases between. The CDR3 bases are TGCGCCAGCAGCCAAGACGGATCACAGAGAAGGTATGGCTACACCTTC. Amino acids: CASSQDGSQRRYGYTF.

This clonotype was recorded at least ten times. The gene calls are TRBV7-2 and TRBJ2-7; 8 bases map to TRBD1. Losses at the gene ends were 2 bases for V and 2 bases for J; bases not matched to a gene: 5. Germline V CDR1 and CDR2: SGHTA, FQGNSA. The CDR3 is 15 residues long. The CDR3 DNA sequence: TGTGCCAGCAGCTTAACCGGACAGGGCACCTACGAGCAGTACTTC. This translates into CASSLTGQGTYEQYF.

This sequence joins TRBV5-1 and TRBJ2-5, with 13 bases fitting TRBD2. The germline CDR1 and CDR2 sequences are SGHRS and YFSETQ. CDR3 length: 15 residues. V lost 5 bases and J lost 4; bases outside the gene matches: 5. The CDR3 loop reads CASSPGTSGTETQYF. CDR3 sequence (DNA): TGCGCCAGCAGTCCCGGGACTAGCGGGACAGAGACCCAGTACTTC.

The V and J genes are TRBV2 and TRBJ1-6; D gene ambiguous. From germline, CDR1 is SNHLY and CDR2 FYNNEI. The ends were cut back, 5 bases at V and 0 bases at J, with 14 bases in the middle. CDR3 length equals 17 residues. CDR3 in amino acids: CASSSGEWGSYNSPLHF. The CDR3 nucleotides read TGTGCCAGCAGTTCTGGAGAGTGGGGCTCCTATAATTCACCCCTCCACTTT.

J is TRBJ2-2 and V is TRBV25-1, with D perhaps TRBD1 (6 bases). The length of the CDR3 is 14 residues. Germline V lookup: CDR1 MGHDK, CDR2 SYGVNS. With 6 bases removed from V and 5 bases from J, the gap between germline ends came to 13 bases. The CDR3 spells CASRSYQGTGELFF. CDR3 bases: TGTGCCAGCAGATCGTATCAGGGGACCGGGGAGCTGTTTTTT.

The CDR3 nucleotides read TGTGCCAGCAGCCATTACCCGGGACCCCTCGGGAACACTGAAGCTTTCTTT. It codes for CASSHYPGPLGNTEAFF. The chain is built from TRBV11-2 and TRBJ1-1; D possibly corresponds to TRBD1 (5 bases). From germline, CDR1 is SGHAT and CDR2 FQNNGV. This CDR3 is built from 17 residues. The ends were cut back, 5 bases at V and 1 base at J, with 20 bases in the middle.

This CDR3 reads CASSLTKTSGPYEQYF. The DNA of the CDR3 is TGTGCCAGCAGCTTAACAAAGACTAGCGGACCCTACGAGCAGTACTTC. The V and J genes are TRBV7-3 and TRBJ2-7, with 9 bases fitting TRBD2. Germline V gene data show CDR1 as SGHTA and CDR2 as FQGTGA. Trimming removed 0 bases from V and 2 bases from J; junction bases left unmatched: 5. This CDR3 is 16 amino acids long.

This sequence joins TRBV6-5 and TRBJ1-5; no reliable D call. The V and J ends lost 5 bases and 0 bases respectively, with 11 bases between them. The CDR3 loop spans 15 amino acids. Germline V gene lookup returns CDR1 MNHEY and CDR2 SVGAGI. The DNA for the CDR3 is TGTGCCAGCAGTCTTATCCGAGATAGCAATCAGCCCCAGCATTTT. The encoded protein is CASSLIRDSNQPQHF.

In this sample, this clonotype turned up many times. The V and J genes are TRBV20-1 and TRBJ1-4; D remains unclear. Germline values: CDR1 DFQATT, CDR2 SNEGSKA (reference sequence). Between the trimmed V and J ends, which lost 0 bases and 6 bases, there was a span of 8 bases. This CDR3 spans 13 amino acids. The DNA of the CDR3 is TGCAGTGCTAGAGATGGGCTGGATGAAAAACTGTTTTTT. As protein: CSARDGLDEKLFF.

The chain is built from TRBV7-9 and TRBJ1-1, with 7 bases aligning to TRBD1. This CDR3 spans 13 amino acids. Germline CDR1 is SEHNR and CDR2 is FQNEAQ (reference sequence). V was pared by 10 bases and J by 4 bases, with 9 bases of the junction left unmatched. The CDR3: CATTPTGLTEAFF. The CDR3 DNA sequence: TGTGCCACAACTCCGACAGGGCTCACTGAAGCTTTCTTT.

This clonotype occurred many times. The rearrangement joins TRBV20-1 to TRBJ1-1; D ambiguous. V lost 4 bases to trimming and J lost 4 bases, with 4 bases between them. The CDR3 consists of 10 residues. CDR1 and CDR2 from the germline V gene are DFQATT and SNEGSKA (reference sequence). The CDR3 loop is CSATSTEAFF. CDR3 bases: TGCAGTGCTACATCCACTGAAGCTTTCTTT.

The genes are TRBV29-1 and TRBJ2-3; D remains unclear. The CDR3 is 13 amino acids. CDR1 and CDR2 from the germline V gene are SQVTM and ANQGSEA. Trimming shortened V by 1 base and J by 0 bases, and 5 bases separated the two germline ends. The CDR3: CSVEVGSTDTQYF. CDR3 sequence (DNA): TGCAGCGTTGAAGTGGGTAGCACAGATACGCAGTATTTT.

This clonotype was picked up many times. The chain joins TRBV19 to TRBJ1-5; D gene unclear. The V gene lost 3 bases and the J gene lost 1 base, with 4 bases spanning the gap. Germline V gives CDR1 LNHDA, CDR2 SQIVND (reference sequence). The CDR3 spans 13 residues. Written as DNA, the CDR3 is TGTGCCAGTAGTATCGAAAGCAATCAGCCCCAGCATTTT. Translated, it gives CASSIESNQPQHF.

The rearrangement uses TRBV12-3 or TRBV12-4 and TRBJ1-1, with D unresolved. V lost 3 bases, J lost 1 base, and 9 bases lay in between. This CDR3 region has 14 residues. CDR3 coding DNA: TGTGCCAGCAGTTTTAGTGCAGGGAACACTGAAGCTTTCTTT. As protein: CASSFSAGNTEAFF.

This chain connects TRBV6-1 to TRBJ1-2; 11 bases fit TRBD1. The V segment lost 1 base and the J segment 6 bases; nucleotides outside the gene matches: 13. The CDR3 spans 18 residues. Germline V gene sequence: CDR1 MNHNS, CDR2 SASEGT. The CDR3 spells CASSEEDRGLRRSDGYTF. As DNA, the CDR3 is TGTGCCAGCAGTGAAGAGGACAGGGGGCTTCGGCGATCTGATGGCTACACCTTC.

This clonotype was seen at least ten times. The V call is TRBV2, the J call TRBJ1-4; D ambiguous. The CDR3 runs 10 residues. The V gene lost 5 bases and the J gene lost 7 bases, with 2 bases spanning the gap. CDR1 SNHLY and CDR2 FYNNEI come from the germline V gene. The CDR3 region is CASSSEKLFF. CDR3 nucleotide sequence: TGTGCCAGCAGTTCTGAAAAACTGTTTTTT.

This clonotype was detected many times. The chain recombines TRBV7-9 with TRBJ2-5, with 11 bases that match TRBD2. With 8 bases clipped from V and 0 bases from J, the junction kept 11 bases outside the gene matches. Per germline, CDR1 SEHNR and CDR2 FQNEAQ (reference sequence). CDR3 length equals 17 residues. The DNA of the CDR3 is TGTGCCAGCTGCCTTCACCTAGCGGGGGGTTACCAAGAGACCCAGTACTTC. Translation: CASCLHLAGGYQETQYF.

The chain recombines TRBV29-1 with TRBJ2-5; 9 nucleotides agree with TRBD1. This CDR3 contains 14 residues. CDR1 and CDR2 (germline): SQVTM, ANQGSEA. Trimming removed 1 base from V and 4 bases from J; junction bases left unmatched: 4. CDR3 coding DNA: TGCAGCGTTGAAGGGGGACAGGGTGGAGAGACCCAGTACTTC. Amino acid sequence: CSVEGGQGGETQYF.

This clonotype was counted only a few times. The rearrangement links TRBV5-1 to TRBJ1-1; D is uncertain. The ends were cut back, 2 bases at V and 8 bases at J, with 19 bases in the middle. The CDR3 length is 15 residues. Germline-derived CDR1 and CDR2 are SGHRS and YFSETQ. The CDR3 is CASSLGSRGRAEAFF. CDR3 coding DNA: TGCGCCAGCAGCTTAGGATCTAGAGGGAGGGCAGAAGCTTTCTTT.

This clonotype was found a few times. The chain recombines TRBV20-1 with TRBJ1-4; perhaps TRBD1 as D (6 bases). The V and J ends lost 3 bases and 4 bases respectively, with 15 bases between them. The CDR3 runs 15 residues. Germline CDR1 and CDR2: DFQATT and SNEGSKA (reference sequence). The CDR3 DNA reads TGCAGTGCTAGGGGACATACATCGGATAATGAAAAACTGTTTTTT. It codes for CSARGHTSDNEKLFF.

V is TRBV20-1 and J is TRBJ2-7; D is perhaps TRBD2 (5 bases). Germline lookup yields CDR1 DFQATT and CDR2 SNEGSKA (reference sequence). Trimming stripped 5 bases from V and 5 bases from J, with 13 bases between. The CDR3 is 12 residues long. CDR3 region: CSALGSEDEQYF. The CDR3 DNA sequence: TGCAGTGCTTTAGGGTCGGAGGACGAGCAGTACTTC.

On this clonotype itself: A much larger clonotype is one base distant, so this may be a read error. The chain links TRBV29-1 to TRBJ1-2; 9 positions match TRBD1. This CDR3 has 15 amino acids. V shed 5 bases, J shed 8 bases, and the junction held 15 bases outside the gene matches. Germline V gene sequence: CDR1 SQVTM, CDR2 ANQGSEA. The DNA of the CDR3 is TGCAGCGTTCTCAGGGGGGGACAGGGCGGCGGGGGCTACACCTTC. Its translation: CSVLRGGQGGGGYTF.

This clonotype was detected many times. The chain joins TRBV4-1 to TRBJ1-5, with D possibly matching TRBD1 (5 bases). Germline CDR1 and CDR2: MGHRA and YSYEKL. CDR3 length: 13 amino acids. Trimming cost V 0 bases and J 6 bases, with 6 bases left between them. The CDR3 DNA reads TGCGCCAGCAGCCAAGACAGGGCTCAGCCCCAGCATTTT. It specifies CASSQDRAQPQHF.

The V gene is TRBV5-1, the J gene TRBJ2-5, with TRBD1 matching over 7 bases. This CDR3 comprises 15 residues. Trimming took 4 bases from V and 1 from J; bases not matched to a gene: 7. Germline values: CDR1 SGHRS, CDR2 YFSETQ. This CDR3 is CASSRGQTIQETQYF. Here the CDR3 DNA reads TGCGCCAGCAGCCGGGGACAGACCATCCAAGAGACCCAGTACTTC.

This clonotype was seen only once. The CDR3 spells CASSRAAGRQQETQYF. As DNA, the CDR3 is TGTGCCAGCTCACGGGCCGCGGGCAGACAACAAGAGACCCAGTACTTC. The V gene is TRBV9, the J gene TRBJ2-5; D may be TRBD2 (5 bases). Trimming cost V 7 bases and J 2 bases, with 21 bases left between them. The CDR3 spans 16 residues. Germline CDR1 SGDLS, CDR2 YYNGEE.

The chain employs TRBV5-5 and TRBJ1-2, with 11 bases that match TRBD1. Germline loops: CDR1 SGHKS, CDR2 YYEKEE (reference sequence). CDR3 length: 14 residues. V lost 3 bases and J lost 10; bases outside the gene matches: 8. The CDR3 nucleotides are TGTGCCAGCAGCTCGGGGACAGGGGGTTCGGACTACACCTTC. Translating it yields CASSSGTGGSDYTF.

This clonotype has only a few counts. The V and J genes are TRBV5-6 and TRBJ1-1; D call uncertain. Germline loops: CDR1 SGHDT, CDR2 YYEEEE. V gave up 5 bases and J gave up 7 bases, with 18 bases separating them. The CDR3 has 14 amino acids. CDR3 in DNA: TGTGCCAGCAGTCCGGACGACAATTCGGATGAAGCTTTCTTT. Encoded protein: CASSPDDNSDEAFF. Combining the CDR3 with reference TRBV5-6 and TRBJ1-1 gives the whole variable domain DAGVTQSPTHLIKTRGQQVTLRCSPKSGHDTVSWYQQALGQGPQFIFQYYEEEERQRGNFPDRFSGHQFPNYSSELNVNALLLGDSALYLCASSPDDNSDEAFFGQGTRLTVV.